This T cell receptor (beta chain) derives from a study of metastatic and nonmetastatic thyroid tumors. Across the whole study: Repertoire comparison spanned blood and tumor or nodule tissue of malignant and benign thyroid patients.

No treatment of any kind had been given to any patient before thyroid surgery. Original processing methods: What underpinned the distant-metastasis classifier for papillary thyroid cancer was the set of CDR3 differences across clinicopathological groups. TCRdb ran MiXCR on the PCR reads. TCRdb's processing, not the authors', yielded these V and J calls. The data contain roughly 20,000 clones, approximately 11% of them singletons. Study findings and constraints: Benign nodules were reported to have significantly lower TCR beta diversity than malignant thyroid tumors, in blood and tumor.

The CDR3 length is 14 residues. Germline V CDR1 and CDR2: LNHDA, SQIVND (reference sequence). On this clone: Its specificity is not known. At one end the junction does not follow the germline gene, possibly because of a read error.

This chain joins TRBV19 and TRBJ2-7; 8 nucleotides match TRBD1. The sequence was collected from a female donor with papillary thyroid cancer or a benign thyroid nodule (not recorded which). Some clones in this sample may be carry-over from other donors' samples. The specimen sequenced was blood. CDR3 bases: TGTGCCAGTGGAGGAGGGGACAGGTACTACGAGCATTACTTC. It translates to CASGGGDRYYEHYF.